These 14 T cell receptor beta chains were all obtained from the same sample, sequenced in a study of STAT3 mutations in large granular lymphocyte leukemia. Study results and caveats: In T-cell large granular lymphocyte leukemia, about half of patients showed multiple immunodominant subclonotypes.

Their antigens remain unidentified. Some clones are missing from TCRdb's copy, which holds only in-frame ones; the method was immunoSEQ multiplex PCR. The sample yields tens of thousands of clones, about 81% seen once. Sequenced material: PBMCs. The receptors shown here come from a human donor with T large granular lymphocyte leukemia. Some clones in this sample may be carry-over from other donors' samples.

The chain couples TRBV7-7 to TRBJ2-5, with TRBD2 identical over 10 bases. The V segment lost 6 bases and the J segment 3 bases; nucleotides outside the gene matches: 4. The CDR3 has 14 residues. Germline CDR1 and CDR2: SSHAT and FNYEAQ (reference sequence). This chain's CDR3 is CASSHGLAEETQYF. The CDR3 DNA reads as TGTGCCAGCAGTCACGGACTAGCGGAAGAGACCCAGTACTTC. Based on the CDR3 plus reference TRBV7-7 and TRBJ2-5, the full variable domain is GAGVSQSPRYKVTKRGQDVTLRCDPISSHATLYWYQQALGQGPEFLTYFNYEAQPDKSGLPSDRFSAERPEGSISTLTIQRTEQRDSAMYRCASSHGLAEETQYFGPGTRLLVL.

This sequence joins TRBV4-1 and TRBJ1-2, with TRBD1 as a possible D gene (6 bases). The germline CDR1 and CDR2 sequences are MGHRA and YSYEKL. The length of the CDR3 is 16 residues. Trimming cost V 1 base and J 7 bases, with 19 bases left between them. CDR3 nucleotide sequence: TGCGCCAGCAGCCAAGCGACGGGGGCCCTCGGGAGTGGCTACACCTTC. Amino acids: CASSQATGALGSGYTF.

CDR3 amino acids: CATSNQRTLFLGYTF. In nucleotides, the CDR3 is TGTGCCACCAGCAATCAAAGGACACTCTTTTTAGGCTACACCTTC. The V and J genes are TRBV15 and TRBJ1-2; the D gene is possibly TRBD1 (5 bases). The germline V and J ends were trimmed by 4 bases and 8 bases, with 20 bases remaining between them. Germline V CDR1 and CDR2: LNHNV, YYDKDF (reference sequence). CDR3 size: 15 residues.

This clone showed up just once. The V gene is TRBV5-1, the J gene TRBJ1-2, with D tentatively TRBD1 (6 bases). The ends were cut back, 4 bases at V and 3 bases at J, with 16 bases in the middle. CDR1 is SGHRS and CDR2 is YFSETQ in the germline V gene. The CDR3 is made up of 15 amino acids. CDR3 sequence (DNA): TGCGCCAGCAGCCCCGGAGTCAGGGGCCACTATGGCTACACCTTC. Residues: CASSPGVRGHYGYTF.

This clone was seen only once. The chain links TRBV5-1 to TRBJ2-2; D perhaps matches TRBD2 (6 bases). V was shortened by 3 bases and J by 1 base, with 13 bases between the two germline ends. Looked up from germline, CDR1 is SGHRS and CDR2 is YFSETQ. This CDR3 is 16 amino acids long. The CDR3 loop reads CASSWGRRENTGELFF. CDR3 in DNA: TGCGCCAGCAGCTGGGGCCGGAGGGAGAACACCGGGGAGCTGTTTTTT.

The CDR3 nucleotides read TGCGCCAGCAGTTCGCGACAGGAGGTCACTGAAGCTTTCTTT. Encoded protein: CASSSRQEVTEAFF. The chain employs TRBV5-1 and TRBJ1-1; D may be TRBD1 (6 bases). This CDR3 contains 14 residues. Trimming left V 5 bases short and J 4 bases short, with 15 bases between. Per germline, CDR1 SGHRS and CDR2 YFSETQ.

The V call is TRBV30, the J call TRBJ2-7; possible D gene TRBD1, 5 bases. Germline assignment: CDR1 GTSNPN and CDR2 SVGIG (reference sequence). Deletions cut 0 bases from V and 4 bases from J, with 7 bases between. CDR3 length equals 12 residues. CDR3 in amino acids: CAWSVSGYEQYF. CDR3 nucleotides: TGTGCCTGGAGTGTGTCAGGGTACGAGCAGTACTTC.

In this sample, this clone turned up a few times. The genes are TRBV19 and TRBJ1-6; D is ambiguous. Per the germline V gene, CDR1 is LNHDA and CDR2 is SQIVND (reference sequence). The CDR3 runs to 12 residues. Trimming took 3 bases from V and 7 from J, leaving 4 bases between them. The CDR3 loop reads CASSIGNSPLHF. In DNA form, the CDR3 reads TGTGCCAGTAGTATTGGGAATTCACCCCTCCACTTT.

The sample holds one count of this clone. The V gene is TRBV5-1, the J gene TRBJ1-1, with D maybe TRBD1 (6 bases). Germline V lookup: CDR1 SGHRS, CDR2 YFSETQ. Trimming removed 5 bases from V and 0 bases from J, with 14 bases in between. The length of the CDR3 is 15 residues. CDR3 sequence reads: CASRLDSNLNTEAFF. The DNA for the CDR3 is TGCGCCAGCAGACTGGACAGCAACCTGAACACTGAAGCTTTCTTT.

The V gene is TRBV27, the J gene TRBJ1-1; TRBD1 is a possible D gene (5 bases). The V end was cut by 6 bases, the J end by 5 bases, with 16 bases between. This CDR3 region has 14 residues. Germline V gives CDR1 MNHEY, CDR2 SMNVEV (reference sequence). The DNA of the CDR3 is TGTGCCAGCAGCCACGGGACCCTCGGGACTGAAGCTTTCTTT. Its protein product is CASSHGTLGTEAFF.

J is TRBJ1-1 and V is TRBV5-1, with D possibly matching TRBD1 (5 bases). Germline-derived CDR1 and CDR2 are SGHRS and YFSETQ. The CDR3 is made up of 16 amino acids. V lost 3 bases, J lost 4 bases, and 19 bases lay in between. The chain's CDR3 is CASSSNSQGDATEAFF. As DNA, the CDR3 is TGCGCCAGCAGCTCGAATAGTCAGGGAGACGCCACTGAAGCTTTCTTT.

This chain uses TRBV5-1 with TRBJ1-3; D is undetermined. CDR1 is SGHRS and CDR2 is YFSETQ in the germline V gene. This CDR3 is built from 15 residues. Trimming shortened V by 2 bases and J by 0 bases, and 9 bases separated the two germline ends. DNA of the CDR3: TGCGCCAGCAGCTTTGCAGGTGGCTCTGGAAACACCATATATTTT. This translates into CASSFAGGSGNTIYF.

This clone has a single count. The chain uses TRBV18 and TRBJ1-1, with D unclear. CDR1 is KGHSH and CDR2 is LQKENI in the germline V gene. The CDR3 runs to 13 residues. Deletions cut 1 base from V and 3 bases from J, with 6 bases between. In DNA, the CDR3 is TGTGCCAGCTCACCACTACATGACACTGAAGCTTTCTTT. Encoded protein: CASSPLHDTEAFF. Together with reference TRBV18 and TRBJ1-1, the CDR3 gives the full variable domain: NAGVMQNPRHLVRRRGQEARLRCSPMKGHSHVYWYRQLPEEGLKFMVYLQKENIIDESGMPKERFSAEFPKEGPSILRIQQVVRGDSAAYFCASSPLHDTEAFFGQGTRLTVV.

The chain recombines TRBV19 with TRBJ2-1, with 14 bases matching TRBD2. Per the germline V gene, CDR1 is LNHDA and CDR2 is SQIVND (reference sequence). V was clipped by 4 bases and J by 0 bases; unmatched bases: 8. This CDR3 comprises 19 residues. The CDR3 loop reads CASSTLGLAGASSYNEQFF. The CDR3 DNA is TGTGCCAGTAGTACCCTGGGACTAGCGGGGGCAAGCTCCTACAATGAGCAGTTCTTC.